These 20 T cell receptor beta chains were all obtained from the same sample, sequenced in a study of identical twins. TCRdb independently ran MiXCR on the 5' RACE reads; one entry per CDR3 protein. This sample has over 500,000 distinct CDR3 sequences; 20% to 25% occur once, and the top ten carry roughly 0.9%. The same sample was also used in a study of T cells expressing NK-cell markers.

The sequenced sample consisted of CD4+ T cells sorted from blood. Receptors originate from a woman between 18 and 30 years old in good health.

The V gene is TRBV7-9, the J gene TRBJ2-5; 12 bases are shared with TRBD2. This CDR3 comprises 15 residues. The trim removed 4 bases at V and 4 bases at J, leaving 4 bases unmatched. Germline V gene lookup returns CDR1 SEHNR and CDR2 FQNEAQ (reference sequence). CDR3 DNA sequence: TGTGCCAGCAGCTGGACTAGCGGGGTTTCAGAGACCCAGTACTTC. As protein: CASSWTSGVSETQYF.

This clonotype has only a few counts. The chain has TRBV20-1 and TRBJ2-7; 7 bases are a match to TRBD2. After removal of 6 bases from V and 6 bases from J, the junction contained 17 bases not matched to a gene. Germline CDR1 and CDR2: DFQATT and SNEGSKA (reference sequence). This CDR3 region has 15 residues. The DNA for the CDR3 is TGCAGTGCCCTCAATCCCGGGGGGTATTTTGGCGAGCAGTACTTC. Translation: CSALNPGGYFGEQYF.

On this clonotype itself: Mismatch with germline at one junction end may stem from a read error. V gene TRBV20-1 combines with J gene TRBJ2-5, with D hard to call. This CDR3 has 12 amino acids. Looked up from germline, CDR1 is DFQATT and CDR2 is SNEGSKA (reference sequence). CDR3 coding DNA: TGCAGTGCCAGAGCCAGGAGCCAGACCCAGTACTTC. As protein: CSARARSQTQYF.

Only a few counts were recorded for this clonotype. The rearrangement links TRBV3-1 to TRBJ1-5, with 10 bases that match TRBD1. Germline values: CDR1 LGHDT, CDR2 YNNKEL (reference sequence). With V trimmed by 6 bases and J by 3 bases, 5 bases remained unmatched. The CDR3 length is 15 residues. The CDR3 region is CASSRGQGPNQPQHF. The CDR3, as DNA: TGTGCCAGCAGTCGGGGACAGGGGCCCAATCAGCCCCAGCATTTT.

The table lists this clonotype with a few counts. The chain uses TRBV11-2 and TRBJ2-5, with a tentative D call TRBD1 (6 bases). The V gene's germline CDR1 is SGHAT and CDR2 FQNNGV. Trimming shortened V by 2 bases and J by 7 bases, and 17 bases separated the two germline ends. The CDR3 length is 15 residues. The DNA for the CDR3 is TGTGCCAGCAGCTTACCCTTAACAGGGCTCGGGACCCAGTACTTC. Residues: CASSLPLTGLGTQYF.

The chain recombines TRBV7-9 with TRBJ2-5; 8 bases are a match to TRBD2. The CDR3 loop spans 17 amino acids. Unmatched junction bases numbered 9, after V lost 1 base and J lost 2 bases. CDR1 and CDR2 (germline): SEHNR, FQNEAQ (reference sequence). The CDR3 loop reads CASSLVGLGLVQETQYF. CDR3 nucleotide sequence: TGTGCCAGCAGCTTAGTGGGACTAGGCCTCGTTCAAGAGACCCAGTACTTC. The whole variable domain, filled in from reference TRBV7-9 and TRBJ2-5, reads DTGVSQNPRHKITKRGQNVTFRCDPISEHNRLYWYRQTLGQGPEFLTYFQNEAQLEKSRLLSDRFSAERPKGSFSTLEIQRTEQGDSAMYLCASSLVGLGLVQETQYFGPGTRLLVL.

This sequence joins TRBV19 and TRBJ2-2; no clear D. Germline values: CDR1 LNHDA, CDR2 SQIVND (reference sequence). V lost 6 bases and J 2 bases, leaving 10 bases between the germline ends. The CDR3 runs 14 residues. The CDR3 coding sequence is TGTGCCAGTAGAAGGCAGGTTAACACCGGGGAGCTGTTTTTT. It specifies CASRRQVNTGELFF.

The V and J genes are TRBV4-2 and TRBJ2-4; maybe TRBD2 (5 bases). The germline V and J ends were trimmed by 4 bases and 8 bases, with 18 bases remaining between them. The length of the CDR3 is 15 residues. Per germline, CDR1 LGHNA and CDR2 YNFKEQ. CDR3 in amino acids: CASSPLGRERDIQYF. The CDR3 DNA reads TGTGCCAGCAGCCCCCTAGGAAGGGAGAGGGACATTCAGTACTTC.

The sample holds many counts of this clonotype. The chain has TRBV11-2 and TRBJ2-1; 7 bases line up with TRBD1. The CDR3 covers 19 residues. Germline lookup yields CDR1 SGHAT and CDR2 FQNNGV. The V gene end was trimmed by 4 bases and the J gene end by 0 bases; junction bases not matched to a gene: 15. The CDR3 coding sequence is TGTGCCAGCAGCTCCTCGTATCGTGCAGGGGGTAGCTCCTACAATGAGCAGTTCTTC. This codes for CASSSSYRAGGSSYNEQFF. The entire variable domain, with the rest obtained from reference TRBV11-2 and TRBJ2-1, is as follows: EAGVAQSPRYKIIEKRQSVAFWCNPISGHATLYWYQQILGQGPKLLIQFQNNGVVDDSQLPKDRFSAERLKGVDSTLKIQPAKLEDSAVYLCASSSSYRAGGSSYNEQFFGPGTRLTVL.

This clonotype was observed many times. This chain connects TRBV10-3 to TRBJ2-3, with D maybe TRBD1 (5 bases). V lost 6 bases to trimming and J lost 2 bases, with 12 bases between them. Germline loops: CDR1 ENHRY, CDR2 SYGVKD. This CDR3 contains 14 residues. CDR3 sequence: CAIRGPQLTDTQYF. In nucleotides, the CDR3 is TGTGCCATCAGGGGGCCACAGCTCACAGATACGCAGTATTTT.

This clonotype was detected a few times. The CDR3, as DNA: TGTGCCAGCAGCTTCCCTAGCGGGAGGGCCTCGGATACGCAGTATTTT. Translating gives CASSFPSGRASDTQYF. V and J are TRBV7-9 and TRBJ2-3, with 12 positions matching TRBD2. Germline values: CDR1 SEHNR, CDR2 FQNEAQ (reference sequence). This CDR3 contains 16 residues. V lost 3 bases, J lost 6 bases, and 7 bases stayed unmatched.

V and J are TRBV5-1 and TRBJ2-7; a weak D match, TRBD1 (5 bases). The CDR3 contains 13 residues. Germline V gene sequence: CDR1 SGHRS, CDR2 YFSETQ. V dropped 4 bases and J dropped 3 bases, with 11 bases sitting between them. The CDR3 here is CASSADRLYEQYF. In DNA form, the CDR3 reads TGCGCCAGCAGCGCCGACAGACTCTACGAGCAGTACTTC.

The gene calls are TRBV6-5 and TRBJ2-3; maybe TRBD1 (6 bases). V gave up 2 bases and J gave up 1 base, with 16 bases separating them. The length of the CDR3 is 17 residues. The V gene's germline CDR1 is MNHEY and CDR2 SVGAGI. The chain's CDR3 is CASSYRPRGGGTDTQYF. The DNA for the CDR3 is TGTGCCAGCAGTTACAGGCCCAGGGGCGGCGGCACAGATACGCAGTATTTT.

This clonotype was observed a handful of times. The CDR3 nucleotides are TGTGCCAGCACCTCCAGGGACACAGCCTACGAGCAGTACTTC. Translation: CASTSRDTAYEQYF. V is TRBV12-3 or TRBV12-4 and J is TRBJ2-7, with a possible D match to TRBD1 (6 bases). Trimming left V 7 bases short and J 2 bases short, with 15 bases between. The CDR3 loop spans 14 amino acids.

The chain is built from TRBV25-1 and TRBJ2-7, with TRBD1 identical over 7 bases. The ends lost 6 bases at V and 2 bases at J; junction bases unmatched: 7. This CDR3 has 14 residues. CDR1 is MGHDK and CDR2 is SYGVNS in the germline V gene. The CDR3 DNA reads as TGTGCCAGCAGCCCCCCGGGACAGACCTACGAGCAGTACTTC. Translated: CASSPPGQTYEQYF.

The gene calls are TRBV7-9 and TRBJ2-2; 7 bases are a match to TRBD1. The trim removed 5 bases at V and 6 bases at J, leaving 12 bases unmatched. This CDR3 has 16 residues. The germline CDR1 and CDR2 sequences are SEHNR and FQNEAQ (reference sequence). CDR3 sequence (DNA): TGTGCCAGCAGCCCGCGACAGGGATCGGTTCCCGGGGAGCTGTTTTTT. Amino acids: CASSPRQGSVPGELFF.

This rearrangement joins TRBV6-2 or TRBV6-3 to TRBJ2-7, with TRBD2 identical over 10 bases. Germline V lookup: CDR1 MNHEY, CDR2 SVGEGT. The CDR3 is 14 amino acids. V trimming: 6 bases; J trimming: 5 bases; junction bases outside the gene matches: 7. Written as DNA, the CDR3 is TGTGCCAGCAGGCGAACTAGCGGGATACACGAGCAGTACTTC. It is translated as CASRRTSGIHEQYF.

This clonotype was picked up a small number of times. V is TRBV15 and J is TRBJ1-1; D is ambiguous. The CDR3 sequence is 13 residues long. The germline gives CDR1 LNHNV, CDR2 YYDKDF (reference sequence). Trimming took off 1 base at V and 4 bases at J, with 7 bases between the two ends. The CDR3 DNA is TGTGCCACCAGCAGAGGATTAGGCACTGAAGCTTTCTTT. This gives the protein CATSRGLGTEAFF. Drawing the rest from reference TRBV15 and TRBJ1-1, the complete variable domain is DAMVIQNPRYQVTQFGKPVTLSCSQTLNHNVMYWYQQKSSQAPKLLFHYYDKDFNNEADTPDNFQSRRPNTSFCFLDIRSPGLGDTAMYLCATSRGLGTEAFFGQGTRLTVV.

This clonotype was counted only a few times. V usage is TRBV3-1 and J usage is TRBJ1-2; the match to TRBD1 covers 10 bases. Per the germline V gene, CDR1 is LGHDT and CDR2 is YNNKEL (reference sequence). Trimming cost V 4 bases and J 5 bases; bases outside gene matches: 10. The CDR3 is 16 amino acids. The CDR3 here is CASSRGTGAFMYGYTF. DNA for the CDR3: TGTGCCAGCAGCCGGGGGACAGGGGCCTTTATGTATGGCTACACCTTC.

This clonotype was found a few times. In DNA form, the CDR3 reads TGTGCCAGCAGCCTTGCGGACAGGGAGGGTCAGTACTTC. It encodes CASSLADREGQYF. This rearrangement joins TRBV5-8 to TRBJ2-4; a weak D match, TRBD1 (8 bases). The CDR3 has 13 residues. CDR1 is SGHTS, CDR2 YDEGEE, per germline. Trimming shortened V by 4 bases and J by 12 bases, and 17 bases separated the two germline ends.